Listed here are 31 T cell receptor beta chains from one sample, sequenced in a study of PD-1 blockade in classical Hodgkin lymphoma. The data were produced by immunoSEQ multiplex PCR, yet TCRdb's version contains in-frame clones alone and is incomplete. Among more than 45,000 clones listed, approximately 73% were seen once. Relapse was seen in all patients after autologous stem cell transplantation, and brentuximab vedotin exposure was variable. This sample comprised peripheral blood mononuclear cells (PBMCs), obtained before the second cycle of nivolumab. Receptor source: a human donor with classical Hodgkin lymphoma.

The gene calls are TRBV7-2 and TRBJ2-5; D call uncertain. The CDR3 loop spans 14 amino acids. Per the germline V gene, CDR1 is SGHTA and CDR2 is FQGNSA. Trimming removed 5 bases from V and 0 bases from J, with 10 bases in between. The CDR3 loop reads CASSRLRYQETQYF. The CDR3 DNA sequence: TGTGCCAGCAGCCGACTCCGGTACCAAGAGACCCAGTACTTC.

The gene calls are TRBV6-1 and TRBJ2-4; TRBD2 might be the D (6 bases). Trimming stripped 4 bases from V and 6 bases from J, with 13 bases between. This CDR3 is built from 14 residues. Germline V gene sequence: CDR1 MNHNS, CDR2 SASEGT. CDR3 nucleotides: TGTGCCAGCAGTGGCCCCGGAGGGGCAAACATTCAGTACTTC. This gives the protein CASSGPGGANIQYF.

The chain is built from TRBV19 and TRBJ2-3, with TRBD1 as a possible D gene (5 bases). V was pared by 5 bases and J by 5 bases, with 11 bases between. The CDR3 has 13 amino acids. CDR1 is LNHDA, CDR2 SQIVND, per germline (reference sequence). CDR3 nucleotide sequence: TGTGCCAGTAGTTCCAGGGTCATAGATACGCAGTATTTT. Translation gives CASSSRVIDTQYF.

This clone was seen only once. As DNA, the CDR3 is TGTGCCACCCAAGGACAGGCCTCGGGCTACACCTTC. This encodes CATQGQASGYTF. The chain carries TRBV19 and TRBJ1-2, with 7 nucleotides matching TRBD1. V lost 10 bases and J lost 8; bases outside the gene matches: 10. The V gene's germline CDR1 is LNHDA and CDR2 SQIVND (reference sequence). The CDR3 length is 12 residues.

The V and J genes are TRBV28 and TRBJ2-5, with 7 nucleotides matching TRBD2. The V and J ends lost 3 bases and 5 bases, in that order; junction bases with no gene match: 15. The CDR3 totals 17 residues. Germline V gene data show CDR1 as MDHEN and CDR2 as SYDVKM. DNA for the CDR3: TGTGCCAGCAGTTTTGGCGGCCGGCGGGAGATTGGGGAGACCCAGTACTTC. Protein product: CASSFGGRREIGETQYF.

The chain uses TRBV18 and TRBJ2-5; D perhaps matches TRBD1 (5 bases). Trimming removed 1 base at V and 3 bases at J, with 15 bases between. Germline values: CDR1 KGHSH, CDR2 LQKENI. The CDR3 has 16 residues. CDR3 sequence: CASSPQMTQDKETQYF. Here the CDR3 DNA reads TGTGCCAGCTCACCACAAATGACCCAGGACAAAGAGACCCAGTACTTC.

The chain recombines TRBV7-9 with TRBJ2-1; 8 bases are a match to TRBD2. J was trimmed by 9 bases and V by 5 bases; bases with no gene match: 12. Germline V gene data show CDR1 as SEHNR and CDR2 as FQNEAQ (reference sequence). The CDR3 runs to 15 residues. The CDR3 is CASSPFAGGPGEQFF. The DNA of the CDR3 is TGTGCCAGCAGCCCCTTTGCGGGGGGACCGGGTGAGCAGTTCTTC.

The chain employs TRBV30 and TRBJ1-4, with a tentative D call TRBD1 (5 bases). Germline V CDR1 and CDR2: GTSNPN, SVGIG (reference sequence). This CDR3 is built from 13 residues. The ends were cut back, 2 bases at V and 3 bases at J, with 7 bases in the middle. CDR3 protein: CAWSTGANEKLFF. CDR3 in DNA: TGTGCCTGGAGTACGGGGGCTAATGAAAAACTGTTTTTT.

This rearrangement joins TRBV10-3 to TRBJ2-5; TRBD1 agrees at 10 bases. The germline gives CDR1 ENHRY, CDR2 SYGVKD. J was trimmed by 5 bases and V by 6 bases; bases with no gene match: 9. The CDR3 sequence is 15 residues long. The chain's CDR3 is CAIRTGGAGRETQYF. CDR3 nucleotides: TGTGCCATCAGGACAGGGGGCGCCGGCCGGGAGACCCAGTACTTC.

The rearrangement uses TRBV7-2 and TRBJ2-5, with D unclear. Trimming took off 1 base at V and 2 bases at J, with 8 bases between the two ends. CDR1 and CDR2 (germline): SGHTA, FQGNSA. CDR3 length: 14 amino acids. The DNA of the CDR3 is TGTGCCAGCAGCTTAGTAGGCTTTCAAGAGACCCAGTACTTC. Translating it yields CASSLVGFQETQYF.

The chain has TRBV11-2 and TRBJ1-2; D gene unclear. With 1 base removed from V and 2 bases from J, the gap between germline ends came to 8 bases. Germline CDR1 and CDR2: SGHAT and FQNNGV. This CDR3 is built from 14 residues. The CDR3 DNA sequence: TGTGCCAGCAGCTTAGGTTTCCGCAACTATGGCTACACCTTC. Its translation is CASSLGFRNYGYTF. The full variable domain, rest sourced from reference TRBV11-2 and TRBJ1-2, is EAGVAQSPRYKIIEKRQSVAFWCNPISGHATLYWYQQILGQGPKLLIQFQNNGVVDDSQLPKDRFSAERLKGVDSTLKIQPAKLEDSAVYLCASSLGFRNYGYTFGSGTRLTVV.

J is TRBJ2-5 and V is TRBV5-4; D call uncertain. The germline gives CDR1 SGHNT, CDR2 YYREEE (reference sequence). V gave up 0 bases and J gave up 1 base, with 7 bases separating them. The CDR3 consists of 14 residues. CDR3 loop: CASSLAASQETQYF. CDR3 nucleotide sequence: TGTGCCAGCAGCTTGGCCGCTTCCCAAGAGACCCAGTACTTC.

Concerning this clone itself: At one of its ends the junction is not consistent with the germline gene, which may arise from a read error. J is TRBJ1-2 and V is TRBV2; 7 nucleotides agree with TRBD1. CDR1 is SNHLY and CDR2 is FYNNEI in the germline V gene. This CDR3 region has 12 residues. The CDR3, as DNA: TGTGCCAGCGAGTTCACTGCCGCGGGACAGTCGTTC. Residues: CASEFTAAGQSF.

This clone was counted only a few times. The CDR3 protein is CASSDVRGTDTQYF. DNA of the CDR3: TGTGCCAGCAGTGATGTCAGAGGGACAGATACGCAGTATTTT. The V call is TRBV25-1, the J call TRBJ2-3, with D possibly matching TRBD2 (5 bases). Germline CDR1 reads MGHDK; CDR2 reads SYGVNS. With 3 bases removed from V and 3 bases from J, the gap between germline ends came to 10 bases. This CDR3 has 14 amino acids. The complete variable domain, with remaining parts taken from reference TRBV25-1 and TRBJ2-3, reads EADIYQTPRYLVIGTGKKITLECSQTMGHDKMYWYQQDPGMELHLIHYSYGVNSTEKGDLSSESTVSRIRTEHFPLTLESARPSHTSQYLCASSDVRGTDTQYFGPGTRLTVL.

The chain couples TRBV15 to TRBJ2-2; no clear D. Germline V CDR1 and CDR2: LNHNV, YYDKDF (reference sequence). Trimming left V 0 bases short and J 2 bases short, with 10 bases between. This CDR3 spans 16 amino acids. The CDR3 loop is CATSRDGVYNTGELFF. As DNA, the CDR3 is TGTGCCACCAGCAGAGATGGGGTTTACAACACCGGGGAGCTGTTTTTT.

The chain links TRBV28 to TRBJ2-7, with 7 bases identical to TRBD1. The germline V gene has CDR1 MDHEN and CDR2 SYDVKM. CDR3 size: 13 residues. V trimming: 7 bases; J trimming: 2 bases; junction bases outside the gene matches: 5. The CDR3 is CASTPGQTYEQYF. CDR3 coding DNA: TGTGCCAGCACCCCGGGACAGACCTACGAGCAGTACTTC.

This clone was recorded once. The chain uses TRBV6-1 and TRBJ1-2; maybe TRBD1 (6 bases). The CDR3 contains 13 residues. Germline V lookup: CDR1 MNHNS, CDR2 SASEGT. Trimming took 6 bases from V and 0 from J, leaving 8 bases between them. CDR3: CASSRGPNYGYTF. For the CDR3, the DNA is TGTGCCAGCAGCAGGGGACCTAACTATGGCTACACCTTC.

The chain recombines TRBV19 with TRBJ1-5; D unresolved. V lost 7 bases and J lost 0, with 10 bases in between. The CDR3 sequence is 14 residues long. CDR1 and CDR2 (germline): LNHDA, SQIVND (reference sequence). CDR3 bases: TGTGCCAGTAACTATTGGGGTAGCAATCAGCCCCAGCATTTT. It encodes CASNYWGSNQPQHF.

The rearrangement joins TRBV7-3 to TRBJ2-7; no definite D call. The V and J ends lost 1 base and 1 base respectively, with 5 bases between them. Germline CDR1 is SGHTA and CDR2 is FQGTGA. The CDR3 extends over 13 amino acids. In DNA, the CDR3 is TGTGCCAGCAGCTTAAAGCCTTCCTACGAGCAGTACTTC. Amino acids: CASSLKPSYEQYF.

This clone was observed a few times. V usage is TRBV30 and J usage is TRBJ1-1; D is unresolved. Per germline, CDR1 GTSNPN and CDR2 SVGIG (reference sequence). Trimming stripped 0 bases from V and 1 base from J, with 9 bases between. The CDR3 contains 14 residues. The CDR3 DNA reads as TGTGCCTGGAGTGTAGCTCCAGGGAACACTGAAGCTTTCTTT. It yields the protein CAWSVAPGNTEAFF. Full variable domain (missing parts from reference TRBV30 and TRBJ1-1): SQTIHQWPATLVQPVGSPLSLECTVEGTSNPNLYWYRQAAGRGLQLLFYSVGIGQISSEVPQNLSASRPQDRQFILSSKKLLLSDSGFYLCAWSVAPGNTEAFFGQGTRLTVV.

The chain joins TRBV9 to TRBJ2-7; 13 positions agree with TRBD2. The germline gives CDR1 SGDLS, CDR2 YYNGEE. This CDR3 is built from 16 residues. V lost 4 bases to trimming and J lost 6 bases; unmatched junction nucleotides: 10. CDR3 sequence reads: CASSTSGTSGKFEQYF. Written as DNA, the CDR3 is TGTGCCAGCAGCACCTCGGGGACTAGCGGGAAGTTCGAGCAGTACTTC.

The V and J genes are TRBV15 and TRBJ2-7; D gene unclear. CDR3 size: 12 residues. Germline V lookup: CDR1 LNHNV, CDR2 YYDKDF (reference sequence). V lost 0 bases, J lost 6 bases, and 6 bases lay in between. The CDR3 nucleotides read TGTGCCACCAGCAGAGAGTTGGGCGAGCAGTACTTC. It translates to CATSRELGEQYF.

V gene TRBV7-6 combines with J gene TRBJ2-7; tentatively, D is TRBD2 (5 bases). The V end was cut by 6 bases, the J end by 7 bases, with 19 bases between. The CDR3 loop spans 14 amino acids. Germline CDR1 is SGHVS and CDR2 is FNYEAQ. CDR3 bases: TGTGCCAGCAGTCTACTAGGAAGGTTGGAGGAGCAGTACTTC. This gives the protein CASSLLGRLEEQYF.

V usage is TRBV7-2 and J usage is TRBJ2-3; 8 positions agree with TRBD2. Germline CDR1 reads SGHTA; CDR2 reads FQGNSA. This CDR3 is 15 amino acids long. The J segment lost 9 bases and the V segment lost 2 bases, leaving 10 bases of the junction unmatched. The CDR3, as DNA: TGTGCCAGCAGCTTACTCCAGGGTTCGGGGGGGACGCAGTATTTT. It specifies CASSLLQGSGGTQYF.

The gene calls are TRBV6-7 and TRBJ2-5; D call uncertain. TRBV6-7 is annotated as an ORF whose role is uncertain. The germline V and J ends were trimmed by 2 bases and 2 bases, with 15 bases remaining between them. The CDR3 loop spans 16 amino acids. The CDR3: CASSYPPVLQQETQYF. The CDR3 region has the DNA TGTGCCAGCAGTTACCCCCCGGTGTTACAGCAAGAGACCCAGTACTTC.

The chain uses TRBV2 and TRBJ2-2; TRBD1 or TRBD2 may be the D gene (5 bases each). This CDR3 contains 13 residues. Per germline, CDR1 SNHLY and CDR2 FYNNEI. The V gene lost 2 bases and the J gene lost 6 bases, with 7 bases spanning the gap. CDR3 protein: CASSERGPGELFF. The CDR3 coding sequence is TGTGCCAGCAGTGAACGGGGACCCGGGGAGCTGTTTTTT.

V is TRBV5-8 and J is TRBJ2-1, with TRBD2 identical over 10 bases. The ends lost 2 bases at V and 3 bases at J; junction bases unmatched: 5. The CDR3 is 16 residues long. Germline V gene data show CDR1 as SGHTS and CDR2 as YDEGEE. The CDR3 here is CASSFGLAENYNEQFF. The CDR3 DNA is TGTGCCAGCAGCTTCGGACTAGCGGAGAACTACAATGAGCAGTTCTTC.

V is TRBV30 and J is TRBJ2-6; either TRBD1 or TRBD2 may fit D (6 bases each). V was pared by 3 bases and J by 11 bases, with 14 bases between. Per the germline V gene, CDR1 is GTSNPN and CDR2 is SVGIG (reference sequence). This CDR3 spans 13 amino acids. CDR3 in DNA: TGTGCCTGGAGGAGTGGGGGGCTGCACGTCCTGACTTTC. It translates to CAWRSGGLHVLTF.

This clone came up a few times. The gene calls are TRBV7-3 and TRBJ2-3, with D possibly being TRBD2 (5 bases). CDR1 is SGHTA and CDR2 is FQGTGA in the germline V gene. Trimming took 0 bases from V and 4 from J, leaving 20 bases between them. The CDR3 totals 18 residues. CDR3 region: CASSLTRAGPEGPDTQYF. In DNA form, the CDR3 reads TGTGCCAGCAGCTTAACCCGGGCCGGCCCCGAGGGCCCAGATACGCAGTATTTT.

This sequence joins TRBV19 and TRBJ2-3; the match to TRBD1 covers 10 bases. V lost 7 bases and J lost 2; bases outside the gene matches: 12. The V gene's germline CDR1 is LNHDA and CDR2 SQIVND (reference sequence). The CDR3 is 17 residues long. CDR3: CASNTPRTGGVTDTQYF. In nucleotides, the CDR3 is TGTGCCAGTAATACCCCCCGGACAGGGGGGGTCACAGATACGCAGTATTTT.

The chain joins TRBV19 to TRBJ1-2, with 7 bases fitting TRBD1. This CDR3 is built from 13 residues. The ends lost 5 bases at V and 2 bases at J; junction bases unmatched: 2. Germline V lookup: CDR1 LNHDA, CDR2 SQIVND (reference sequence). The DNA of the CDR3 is TGTGCCAGTAGTGTGGGACAGAACTATGGCTACACCTTC. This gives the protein CASSVGQNYGYTF.